These 16 T cell receptor beta chains originate from one sample sequenced in a study of monozygotic twins with inflammatory bowel disease. TCRdb reprocessed the 5' RACE reads, with one entry per CDR3 protein and no DNA. The sample table sets out about 350,000 distinct CDR3 sequences. Source material: blood. These receptors were obtained from a human donor with ulcerative colitis or Crohn's disease, or a healthy co-twin of an affected twin (not recorded which).

This rearrangement joins TRBV18 to TRBJ1-1. There are 13 residues in the CDR3. CDR1 and CDR2 from the germline V gene are KGHSH and LQKENI. CDR3 sequence reads: CASSPPGGTEAFF.

J is TRBJ2-2 and V is TRBV20-1; TCRdb lists TRBD1, though no DNA is available to test this call. The CDR3 runs 16 residues. CDR1 DFQATT and CDR2 SNEGSKA come from the germline V gene (reference sequence). The CDR3 loop is CSARGAGTGDTGELFF.

The chain recombines TRBV11-2 with TRBJ2-1. CDR1 and CDR2 (germline): SGHAT, FQNNGV. The CDR3 has 15 residues. CDR3 in amino acids: CASSLVTGSYNEQFF.

The rearrangement links TRBV4-3 to TRBJ2-7; TCRdb selects TRBD1, and the lack of DNA leaves this call unchecked. Per germline, CDR1 LGHNA and CDR2 YSLEER. The CDR3 extends over 16 amino acids. This CDR3 is CASSQESGQGVYEQYF.

The chain employs TRBV4-1 and TRBJ2-5; TCRdb gives TRBD1 as the D gene, but with no DNA this cannot be confirmed. The CDR3 contains 19 residues. Germline V lookup: CDR1 MGHRA, CDR2 YSYEKL. CDR3 sequence: CASSQDTGQGRGYQETQYF.

The rearrangement links TRBV11-2 to TRBJ2-3. Germline CDR1 reads SGHAT; CDR2 reads FQNNGV. This CDR3 has 16 residues. This CDR3 is CASTPPTTVGTDTQYF.

The rearrangement uses TRBV29-1 and TRBJ2-1; TCRdb names TRBD2, which stays unverified in the absence of DNA. The CDR3 has 14 residues. CDR1 is SQVTM and CDR2 is ANQGSEA in the germline V gene. CDR3 residues: CSVAGGPSYNEQFF.

V gene TRBV4-3 combines with J gene TRBJ2-7; TCRdb proposes TRBD1, but this gene call is untestable without DNA. This CDR3 is built from 17 residues. CDR1 and CDR2 (germline): LGHNA, YSLEER. CDR3 loop: CASSQEVKGGGIYEQYF.

The chain uses TRBV20-1 and TRBJ1-5. This CDR3 is built from 14 residues. CDR1 DFQATT and CDR2 SNEGSKA come from the germline V gene (reference sequence). CDR3 region: CSAPPLSGNQPQHF.

The chain combines TRBV12-3 or TRBV12-4 with TRBJ2-4; lacking DNA, the TRBD2 call made by TCRdb goes unchecked. The CDR3 sequence is 13 residues long. The CDR3 here is CASSSLPENIQYF.

The J gene is TRBJ2-3, the V gene TRBV2. CDR1 is SNHLY and CDR2 is FYNNEI in the germline V gene. CDR3 length equals 16 residues. The CDR3 loop is CASSEGANSNTDTQYF.

This CDR3 reads CASSLLQGARETQYF. This chain links TRBV6-5 with TRBJ2-5; there is no DNA to check the TCRdb D call of TRBD1. The CDR3 consists of 15 residues. In germline, CDR1 is MNHEY, CDR2 SVGAGI.

The chain recombines TRBV20-1 with TRBJ2-7; as DNA is missing, the TRBD1 call by TCRdb cannot be tested. The CDR3 runs 13 residues. CDR1 is DFQATT and CDR2 is SNEGSKA in the germline V gene (reference sequence). CDR3 in amino acids: CRAQTGDLYEQYF.

The chain is built from TRBV6-1 and TRBJ2-1; there is no DNA to check the TCRdb D call of TRBD2. The CDR3 is made up of 14 amino acids. From germline, CDR1 is MNHNS and CDR2 SASEGT. The CDR3 sequence is CASSAGTSGLGQFF.

CDR3 loop: CASRIRAGERNQPQHF. The chain links TRBV12-2 to TRBJ1-5; TCRdb indicates TRBD1, and absent DNA this call remains unverified. TRBV12-2 is recorded as a pseudogene. The CDR3 is 16 residues long.

The rearrangement joins TRBV24-1 to TRBJ2-2. Germline values: CDR1 KGHDR, CDR2 SFDVKD. The CDR3 runs to 13 residues. The CDR3 protein is CATVDANTGELFF.